Presented here are 8 T cell receptor beta chains from one specimen sequenced in a study of blood T cell repertoires in COVID-19. This table comes from immunoSEQ multiplex PCR, and its TCRdb copy is limited to in-frame clones, with some not included. The sample includes 70,000 to 95,000 clones, around 89% seen only once; the top ten take less than 3.5%. Sequencing input: peripheral blood. The receptors originated from a man aged 50-59 years with COVID-19, enrolled during active disease.

The V gene is TRBV4-2, the J gene TRBJ2-5; 16 nucleotides line up with TRBD2. The ends lost 3 bases at V and 4 bases at J; junction bases unmatched: 2. The CDR3 covers 16 residues. Germline-derived CDR1 and CDR2 are LGHNA and YNFKEQ. CDR3 in DNA: TGTGCCAGCAGCCAGGGACTAGCGGGGGGGCCAGAGACCCAGTACTTC. Encoded protein: CASSQGLAGGPETQYF.

Details on this clone: The identical CDR3 is also encoded by other nucleotide sequences in the sample. V is TRBV10-3 and J is TRBJ1-2; D is perhaps TRBD1 (6 bases). From germline, CDR1 is ENHRY and CDR2 SYGVKD. The ends were cut back, 2 bases at V and 4 bases at J, with 8 bases in the middle. The CDR3 consists of 13 residues. CDR3 nucleotides: TGTGCCATCAGTGAGCGGGACACCTATGGCTACACCTTC. It yields the protein CAISERDTYGYTF.

The rearrangement joins TRBV9 to TRBJ2-7; possibly TRBD1 for D (5 bases). Per germline, CDR1 SGDLS and CDR2 YYNGEE. The V end was cut by 3 bases, the J end by 2 bases, with 15 bases between. The CDR3 is made up of 15 amino acids. CDR3 sequence: CASSAQGTPAYEQYF. For the CDR3, the DNA is TGTGCCAGCAGCGCTCAGGGTACCCCTGCCTACGAGCAGTACTTC.

The chain couples TRBV24-1 to TRBJ1-2; D may be TRBD1 (6 bases). The V gene lost 2 bases and the J gene lost 2 bases, with 14 bases spanning the gap. From germline, CDR1 is KGHDR and CDR2 SFDVKD. CDR3 size: 16 residues. CDR3 protein: CATSDSRITGNYGYTF. CDR3 sequence (DNA): TGTGCCACCAGTGATTCGCGAATCACAGGGAACTATGGCTACACCTTC.

The chain joins TRBV6-5 to TRBJ1-3; 7 nucleotides align to TRBD1. The CDR3 contains 15 residues. CDR1 is MNHEY and CDR2 is SVGAGI in the germline V gene. J lost 7 bases, V lost 6 bases, and 12 bases had no gene match. The CDR3 sequence: CASRSDRSSGNTIYF. The CDR3 bases are TGTGCCAGCAGATCGGACAGGAGCTCGGGGAACACCATATATTTT.

The V call is TRBV5-3, the J call TRBJ2-2; 8 positions match TRBD1. TRBV5-3 is annotated as an ORF whose role is uncertain. V shed 3 bases and J 3 bases; nucleotides not matched to a gene: 7. The CDR3 extends over 16 amino acids. The CDR3 coding sequence is TGTGCCAGAAGCTCCGGGACAGGCCGGCACACCGGGGAGCTGTTTTTT. Translation gives CARSSGTGRHTGELFF.

The V and J genes are TRBV5-5 and TRBJ1-3; 7 positions match TRBD1. The CDR3 totals 17 residues. Looked up from germline, CDR1 is SGHKS and CDR2 is YYEKEE (reference sequence). With 1 base clipped from V and 3 bases from J, the junction kept 10 bases outside the gene matches. In DNA form, the CDR3 reads TGTGCCAGCAGCTTGTCGGTGACAGGGATTCGTGGAAACACCATATATTTT. This codes for CASSLSVTGIRGNTIYF. The full variable domain, rest sourced from reference TRBV5-5 and TRBJ1-3, is DAGVTQSPTHLIKTRGQQVTLRCSPISGHKSVSWYQQVLGQGPQFIFQYYEKEERGRGNFPDRFSARQFPNYSSELNVNALLLGDSALYLCASSLSVTGIRGNTIYFGEGSWLTVV.

The J gene is TRBJ1-4, the V gene TRBV27, with 9 bases aligning to TRBD1. CDR1 and CDR2 (germline): MNHEY, SMNVEV (reference sequence). The CDR3 consists of 14 residues. V dropped 4 bases and J dropped 8; count of bases not matched to a gene: 5. The CDR3 loop reads CASSSGTGNEKLFF. Here the CDR3 DNA reads TGTGCCAGCAGTTCCGGGACAGGGAACGAAAAACTGTTTTTT.